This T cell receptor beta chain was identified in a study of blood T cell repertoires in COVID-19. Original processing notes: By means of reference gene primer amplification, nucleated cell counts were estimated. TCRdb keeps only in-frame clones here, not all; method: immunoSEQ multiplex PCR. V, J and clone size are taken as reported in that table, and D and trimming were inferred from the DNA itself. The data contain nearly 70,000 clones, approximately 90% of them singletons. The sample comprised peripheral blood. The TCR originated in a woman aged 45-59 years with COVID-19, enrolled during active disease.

The CDR3 region is CASRRGSYNEQFF. The CDR3 DNA follows: TGTGCCAGCCGGAGGGGTTCCTACAATGAGCAGTTCTTC. The rearrangement joins TRBV25-1 to TRBJ2-1; D is perhaps TRBD2 (6 bases). CDR3 length: 13 residues. CDR1 is MGHDK and CDR2 is SYGVNS in the germline V gene. V gave up 8 bases and J gave up 1 base, with 9 bases separating them.